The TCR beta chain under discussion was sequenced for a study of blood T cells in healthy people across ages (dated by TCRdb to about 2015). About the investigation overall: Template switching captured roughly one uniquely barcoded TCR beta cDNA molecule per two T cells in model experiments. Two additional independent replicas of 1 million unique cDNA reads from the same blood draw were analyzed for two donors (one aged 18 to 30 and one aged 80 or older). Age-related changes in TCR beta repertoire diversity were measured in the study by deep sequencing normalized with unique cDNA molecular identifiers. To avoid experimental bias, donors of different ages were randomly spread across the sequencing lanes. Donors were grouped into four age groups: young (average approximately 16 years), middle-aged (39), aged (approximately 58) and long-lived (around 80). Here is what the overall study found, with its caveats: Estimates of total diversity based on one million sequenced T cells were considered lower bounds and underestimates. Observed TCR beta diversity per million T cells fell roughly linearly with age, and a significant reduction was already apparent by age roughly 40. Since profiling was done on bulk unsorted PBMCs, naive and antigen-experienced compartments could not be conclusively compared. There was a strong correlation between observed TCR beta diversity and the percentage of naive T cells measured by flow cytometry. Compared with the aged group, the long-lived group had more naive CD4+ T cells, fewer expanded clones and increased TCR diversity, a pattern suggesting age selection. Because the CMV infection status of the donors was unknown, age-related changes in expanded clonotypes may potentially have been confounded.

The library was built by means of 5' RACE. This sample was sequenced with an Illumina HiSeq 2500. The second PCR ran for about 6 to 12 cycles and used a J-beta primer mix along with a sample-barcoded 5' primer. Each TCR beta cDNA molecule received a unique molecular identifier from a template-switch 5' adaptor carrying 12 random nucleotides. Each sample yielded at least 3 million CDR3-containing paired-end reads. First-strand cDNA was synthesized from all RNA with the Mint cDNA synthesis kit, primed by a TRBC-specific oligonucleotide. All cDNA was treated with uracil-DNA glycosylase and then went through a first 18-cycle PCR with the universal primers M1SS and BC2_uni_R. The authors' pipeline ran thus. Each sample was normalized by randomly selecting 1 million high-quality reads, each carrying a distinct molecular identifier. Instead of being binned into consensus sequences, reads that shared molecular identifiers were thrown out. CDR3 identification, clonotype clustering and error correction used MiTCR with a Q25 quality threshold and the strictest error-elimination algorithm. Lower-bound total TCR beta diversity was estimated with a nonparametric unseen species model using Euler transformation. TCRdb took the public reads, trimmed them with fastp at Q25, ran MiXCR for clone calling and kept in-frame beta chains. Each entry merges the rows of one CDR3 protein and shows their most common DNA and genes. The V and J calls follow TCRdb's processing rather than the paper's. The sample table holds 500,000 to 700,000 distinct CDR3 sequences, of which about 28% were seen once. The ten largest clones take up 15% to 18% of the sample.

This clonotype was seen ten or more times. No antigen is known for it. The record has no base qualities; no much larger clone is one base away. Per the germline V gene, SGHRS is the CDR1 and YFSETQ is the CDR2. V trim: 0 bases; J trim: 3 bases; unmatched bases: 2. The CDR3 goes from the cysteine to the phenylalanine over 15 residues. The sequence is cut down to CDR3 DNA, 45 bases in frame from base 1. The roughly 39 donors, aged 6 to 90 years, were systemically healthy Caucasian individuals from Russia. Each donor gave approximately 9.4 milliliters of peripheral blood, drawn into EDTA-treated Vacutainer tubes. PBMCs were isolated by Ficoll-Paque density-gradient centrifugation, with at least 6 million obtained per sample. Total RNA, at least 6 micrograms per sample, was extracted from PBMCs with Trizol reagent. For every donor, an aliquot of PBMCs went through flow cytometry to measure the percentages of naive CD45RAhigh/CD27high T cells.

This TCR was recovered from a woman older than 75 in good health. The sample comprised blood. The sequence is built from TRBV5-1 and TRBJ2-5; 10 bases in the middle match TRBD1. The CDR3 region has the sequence CASSLAGTGEETQYF. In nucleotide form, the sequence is TGCGCCAGCAGCTTGGCCGGGACAGGGGAAGAGACCCAGTACTTC.